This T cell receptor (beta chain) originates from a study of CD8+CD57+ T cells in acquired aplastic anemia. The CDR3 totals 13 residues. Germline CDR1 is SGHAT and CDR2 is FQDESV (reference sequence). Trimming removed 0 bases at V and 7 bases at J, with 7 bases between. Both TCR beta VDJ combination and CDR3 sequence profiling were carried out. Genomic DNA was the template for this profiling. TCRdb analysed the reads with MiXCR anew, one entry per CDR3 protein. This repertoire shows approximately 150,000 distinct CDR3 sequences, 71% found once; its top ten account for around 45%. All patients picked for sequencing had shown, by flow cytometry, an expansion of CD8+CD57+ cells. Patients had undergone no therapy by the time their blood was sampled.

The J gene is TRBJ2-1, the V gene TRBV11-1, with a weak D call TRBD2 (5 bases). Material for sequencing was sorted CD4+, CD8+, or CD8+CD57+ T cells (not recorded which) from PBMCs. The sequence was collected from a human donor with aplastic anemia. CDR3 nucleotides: TGTGCCAGCAGCTTAGCGGGAGAGAATGAGCAGTTCTTC. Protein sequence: CASSLAGENEQFF. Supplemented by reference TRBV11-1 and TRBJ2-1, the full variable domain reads EAEVAQSPRYKITEKSQAVAFWCDPISGHATLYWYRQILGQGPELLVQFQDESVVDDSQLPKDRFSAERLKGVDSTLKIQPAELGDSAMYLCASSLAGENEQFFGPGTRLTVL.